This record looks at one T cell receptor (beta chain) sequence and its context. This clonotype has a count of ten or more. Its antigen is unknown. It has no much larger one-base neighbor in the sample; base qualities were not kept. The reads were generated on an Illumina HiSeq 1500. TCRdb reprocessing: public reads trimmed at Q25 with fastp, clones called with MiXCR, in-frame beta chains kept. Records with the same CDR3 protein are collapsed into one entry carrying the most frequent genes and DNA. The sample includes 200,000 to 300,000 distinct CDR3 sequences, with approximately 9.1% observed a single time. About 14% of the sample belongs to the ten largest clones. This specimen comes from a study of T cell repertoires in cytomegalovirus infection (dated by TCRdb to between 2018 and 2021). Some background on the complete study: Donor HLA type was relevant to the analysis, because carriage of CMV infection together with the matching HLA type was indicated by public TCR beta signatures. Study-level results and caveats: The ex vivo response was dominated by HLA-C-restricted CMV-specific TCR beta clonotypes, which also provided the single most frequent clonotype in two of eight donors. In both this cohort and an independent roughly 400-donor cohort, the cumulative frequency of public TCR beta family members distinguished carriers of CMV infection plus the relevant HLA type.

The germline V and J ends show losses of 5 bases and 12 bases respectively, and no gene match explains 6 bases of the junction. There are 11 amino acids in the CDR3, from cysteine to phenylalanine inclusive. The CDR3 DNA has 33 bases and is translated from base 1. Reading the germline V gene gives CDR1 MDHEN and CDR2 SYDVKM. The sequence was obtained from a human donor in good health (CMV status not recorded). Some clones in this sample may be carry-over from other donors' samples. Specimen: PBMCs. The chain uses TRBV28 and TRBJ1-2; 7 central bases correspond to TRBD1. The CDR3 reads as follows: CASSSRRGHTF. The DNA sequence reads TGTGCCAGCAGTAGCCGTAGGGGGCACACCTTC.